This TCR beta chain was recovered during a study of response to subunit inactivated influenza vaccine (dated by TCRdb to between 2018 and 2020). Notes on the research overall: To follow how T cells responded to a trivalent subunit inactivated influenza vaccine, the researchers relied on deep quantitative profiling of the T cell receptor repertoire. Overall results and qualifications from the work: It was suggested by the authors that each seasonal influenza vaccination may recruit only a limited number of new T cells.

This clonotype has a handful of counts. Its antigen is still unknown. Base-call qualities are not available, and no considerably larger clone is one nucleotide away. Between the V and J ends, shortened by 2 bases and 5 bases respectively, the junction contains 11 bases. The CDR3, cysteine through phenylalanine, is 14 amino acids long. Just the 42-base CDR3 DNA is kept, in frame starting at base 1. CDR1 and CDR2, looked up from the germline V gene, are SGDLS and YYNGEE. Library prep was done by RT-PCR. Sequencing instrument: Illumina HiSeq 2500. The public reads were run again by TCRdb, first through fastp at Q25 and then through MiXCR, and only productive beta chains were kept. Identical CDR3 protein sequences are pooled into one entry, listed with their most common genes and DNA. The sample records 750,000 to 850,000 distinct CDR3 sequences, approximately 18% of which are singletons. The ten most abundant clones make up approximately 10% of the sample.

This clonotype was sampled from a man in his fifties or sixties who received an inactivated influenza vaccine. Donor details come from another sample of the same person, matched by shared clones. The sequence is built from TRBV9 and TRBJ2-1; the D gene is possibly TRBD1, with 6 bases matching. The sequencing used PBMCs from blood, collected roughly 5 days after vaccination. The CDR3 corresponds to CASSVRQANNEQFF. Here is the DNA: TGTGCCAGCAGCGTCCGACAGGCGAACAATGAGCAGTTCTTC.